Below, 26 T cell receptor beta chains from the same sample are listed, as sequenced in a study of blood T cell repertoires in COVID-19. Profiling relied on immunoSEQ multiplex PCR, and the TCRdb table lists in-frame clones only, not all of them. The sample has tens of thousands of clones, approximately 80% seen once; the top ten hold around 13%. Sequenced: peripheral blood. These receptor sequences come from a man aged 50-60 years with active or convalescent COVID-19.

The chain is built from TRBV5-6 and TRBJ1-2, with D unresolved. The germline CDR1 and CDR2 sequences are SGHDT and YYEEEE. The CDR3 spans 14 residues. The V end lost 0 bases, the J end lost 7 bases, and 13 bases lay between the germline ends. CDR3 bases: TGTGCCAGCAGCTTGGTCGGGTTCGATGGTGGCTACACCTTC. This gives the protein CASSLVGFDGGYTF. Complete variable domain (other parts from reference TRBV5-6 and TRBJ1-2): DAGVTQSPTHLIKTRGQQVTLRCSPKSGHDTVSWYQQALGQGPQFIFQYYEEEERQRGNFPDRFSGHQFPNYSSELNVNALLLGDSALYLCASSLVGFDGGYTFGSGTRLTVV.

The rearrangement joins TRBV27 to TRBJ2-3, with a tentative D call TRBD2 (5 bases). This CDR3 spans 15 amino acids. The germline CDR1 and CDR2 sequences are MNHEY and SMNVEV (reference sequence). V lost 0 bases to trimming and J lost 0 bases, with 7 bases between them. The CDR3 DNA is TGTGCCAGCAGTTTATCACGCGGGAGCACAGATACGCAGTATTTT. Protein: CASSLSRGSTDTQYF.

The CDR3 nucleotides read TGTGCCACCAGTGATTACAGGGGTCAGCCCCAGCATTTT. Its protein product is CATSDYRGQPQHF. The chain recombines TRBV24-1 with TRBJ1-5; 7 positions match TRBD1. The CDR3 is made up of 13 amino acids. Germline V gene sequence: CDR1 KGHDR, CDR2 SFDVKD. The trim removed 2 bases at V and 6 bases at J, leaving 0 bases unmatched.

This clone was picked up one time. The J gene is TRBJ2-5, the V gene TRBV19, with TRBD1 matching over 11 bases. V dropped 7 bases and J dropped 6; count of bases not matched to a gene: 10. The CDR3 has 15 residues. Germline loops: CDR1 LNHDA, CDR2 SQIVND (reference sequence). DNA for the CDR3: TGTGCCAGTATGAGTAAGGGGACAGGGGGACAGACCCAGTACTTC. As protein: CASMSKGTGGQTQYF.

The V gene is TRBV3-1 (or the pseudogene TRBV3-2), the J gene TRBJ2-5; 11 nucleotides line up with TRBD1. The CDR3 spans 17 residues. Germline-derived CDR1 and CDR2 are LGHDT and YNNKEL (reference sequence). Unmatched junction bases numbered 8, after V lost 0 bases and J lost 5 bases. CDR3 in DNA: TGTGCCAGCAGCCAAGATTATTGGGGACAGGGGGAGGAGACCCAGTACTTC. Residues: CASSQDYWGQGEETQYF.

The chain combines TRBV3-1 (or the pseudogene TRBV3-2) with TRBJ1-1, with D uncertain. Germline assignment: CDR1 LGHDT and CDR2 YNNKEL (reference sequence). This CDR3 is built from 15 residues. V shed 1 base and J shed 1 base, with 10 bases lying between them. The CDR3 coding sequence is TGTGCCAGCAGCCAAGTGGCGGCCCGGAACACTGAAGCTTTCTTT. Translated, it gives CASSQVAARNTEAFF.

The rearrangement uses TRBV19 and TRBJ1-1; 9 bases are shared with TRBD1. The CDR3 length is 15 residues. V was pared by 5 bases and J by 0 bases, with 4 bases of the junction left unmatched. Germline V gene lookup returns CDR1 LNHDA and CDR2 SQIVND (reference sequence). This CDR3 is CASSFDRGMNTEAFF. The CDR3 nucleotides read TGTGCCAGTAGTTTCGACAGGGGGATGAACACTGAAGCTTTCTTT.

The chain links TRBV7-7 to TRBJ2-5, with D possibly matching TRBD2 (7 bases). Per the germline V gene, CDR1 is SSHAT and CDR2 is FNYEAQ (reference sequence). The length of the CDR3 is 17 residues. The V and J ends lost 1 base and 2 bases respectively, with 17 bases between them. This chain's CDR3 is CASSLGLRGAEQETQYF. The CDR3 nucleotides read TGTGCCAGCAGCTTAGGTCTTCGGGGGGCCGAACAAGAGACCCAGTACTTC.

The chain has TRBV9 and TRBJ2-5, with D perhaps TRBD2 (7 bases). The length of the CDR3 is 15 residues. V lost 0 bases and J 6 bases, leaving 15 bases between the germline ends. Germline CDR1 and CDR2: SGDLS and YYNGEE. The CDR3 here is CASSVGTGGTKTQYF. CDR3 bases: TGTGCCAGCAGCGTAGGTACGGGGGGCACAAAGACCCAGTACTTC.

This clone has a single count. One end of the junction does not line up with germline, which may come from a read error. The chain uses TRBV3-1 (or the pseudogene TRBV3-2) and TRBJ2-7, with D perhaps TRBD1 (6 bases). The CDR3 covers 13 residues. Per the germline V gene, CDR1 is LGHDT and CDR2 is YNNKEL (reference sequence). In nucleotides, the CDR3 is TGTGTCAGCAGCCAAGGACAGTTTCTGGAGCAGTACTTC. It translates to CVSSQGQFLEQYF.

The J gene is TRBJ1-6, the V gene TRBV27; D not certain. Germline values: CDR1 MNHEY, CDR2 SMNVEV (reference sequence). Trimming left V 3 bases short and J 8 bases short, with 11 bases between. This CDR3 is built from 14 residues. In nucleotides, the CDR3 is TGTGCCAGCAGTTTCTCGTCGGTGTATTCACCCCTCCACTTT. This encodes CASSFSSVYSPLHF.

This chain links TRBV11-2 with TRBJ1-6, with 8 positions matching TRBD1. This CDR3 has 19 amino acids. Germline V lookup: CDR1 SGHAT, CDR2 FQNNGV. With 3 bases clipped from V and 0 bases from J, the junction kept 10 bases outside the gene matches. CDR3 in amino acids: CASSFGGRTGSSYNSPLHF. The CDR3 nucleotides are TGTGCCAGCAGCTTTGGGGGGCGGACAGGGAGCTCCTATAATTCACCCCTCCACTTT.

The chain links TRBV4-2 to TRBJ2-5, with D uncertain. In germline, CDR1 is LGHNA, CDR2 YNFKEQ. Trimming stripped 1 base from V and 2 bases from J, with 11 bases between. The CDR3 runs 15 residues. The CDR3 here is CASSQAERRQETQYF. The CDR3 DNA follows: TGTGCCAGCAGCCAAGCGGAGAGACGACAAGAGACCCAGTACTTC.

The chain carries TRBV29-1 and TRBJ1-1; TRBD1 matches at 8 bases. J was trimmed by 1 base and V by 5 bases; bases with no gene match: 0. The CDR3 length is 12 residues. Germline V gene sequence: CDR1 SQVTM, CDR2 ANQGSEA. The CDR3 loop reads CSVQGANTEAFF. The CDR3, as DNA: TGCAGCGTTCAGGGGGCGAACACTGAAGCTTTCTTT.

The chain is built from TRBV5-1 and TRBJ2-2, with TRBD1 identical over 7 bases. The length of the CDR3 is 14 residues. The V gene's germline CDR1 is SGHRS and CDR2 YFSETQ. Trimming cost V 0 bases and J 8 bases; bases outside gene matches: 4. CDR3 sequence (DNA): TGCGCCAGCAGCTTGGAAGGGGGCGCGGGGGAGCTGTTTTTT. Encoded protein: CASSLEGGAGELFF.

The V gene is TRBV6-2 or TRBV6-3, the J gene TRBJ2-5, with 11 nucleotides matching TRBD2. The V gene's germline CDR1 is MNHEY and CDR2 SVGEGT. V shed 0 bases, J shed 2 bases, and the junction held 14 bases outside the gene matches. The length of the CDR3 is 20 residues. Here the CDR3 reads CASSYSNSGGAIRWQETQYF. CDR3 DNA: TGTGCCAGCAGTTACTCGAATAGCGGGGGGGCTATTCGATGGCAAGAGACCCAGTACTTC.

This clone was seen a single time. J is TRBJ1-1 and V is TRBV27, with TRBD1 matching 7 bases. The trim removed 2 bases at V and 8 bases at J, leaving 5 bases unmatched. The CDR3 has 13 amino acids. From germline, CDR1 is MNHEY and CDR2 SMNVEV (reference sequence). In DNA form, the CDR3 reads TGTGCCAGCAGTTTAAGGGAGGACAGGGAAGCTTTCTTT. This translates into CASSLREDREAFF.

This clone was found a few times. V gene TRBV14 combines with J gene TRBJ2-1; TRBD1 matches at 7 bases. Germline V gene lookup returns CDR1 SGHDN and CDR2 FVKESK. CDR3 length: 12 residues. J gave up 4 bases and V 6 bases, and 0 bases lay outside the gene matches. The CDR3 DNA follows: TGTGCCAGCAGACAGGGGTACAATGAGCAGTTCTTC. Translated, it gives CASRQGYNEQFF. The full variable domain, completed using reference TRBV14 and TRBJ2-1, is EAGVTQFPSHSVIEKGQTVTLRCDPISGHDNLYWYRRVMGKEIKFLLHFVKESKQDESGMPNNRFLAERTGGTYSTLKVQPAELEDSGVYFCASRQGYNEQFFGPGTRLTVL.

The genes are TRBV14 and TRBJ2-3, with 7 bases that match TRBD1. Trimming at V came to 4 bases and at J to 6 bases, leaving 10 bases not matched to a gene. This CDR3 is 15 amino acids long. CDR1 is SGHDN and CDR2 is FVKESK in the germline V gene. CDR3 sequence (DNA): TGTGCCAGCAGCCGACAGACAGGGACCTCTGATACGCAGTATTTT. Protein sequence: CASSRQTGTSDTQYF.

V gene TRBV5-5 combines with J gene TRBJ2-7; D possibly corresponds to TRBD1 (6 bases). With 2 bases removed from V and 6 bases from J, the gap between germline ends came to 18 bases. The CDR3 totals 15 residues. CDR1 and CDR2 from the germline V gene are SGHKS and YYEKEE (reference sequence). In DNA, the CDR3 is TGTGCCAGCAGCTTTTCCGGGACAACCGGGTCCGAGCAGTACTTC. It yields the protein CASSFSGTTGSEQYF.

The chain links TRBV12-3 or TRBV12-4 to TRBJ2-6, with D uncertain. The CDR3 has 13 amino acids. V lost 6 bases and J lost 2, with 5 bases in between. The DNA for the CDR3 is TGTGCCAGCAGCCCAGCTGGGGCCAACGTCCTGACTTTC. Encoded protein: CASSPAGANVLTF.

The V and J genes are TRBV7-9 and TRBJ1-5; D gene ambiguous. Trimming removed 6 bases from V and 3 bases from J, with 15 bases in between. Germline values: CDR1 SEHNR, CDR2 FQNEAQ (reference sequence). CDR3 length: 15 residues. The CDR3 DNA is TGTGCCAGCAGACACACCAGGAACGACAATCAGCCCCAGCATTTT. It encodes CASRHTRNDNQPQHF.

For the CDR3, the DNA is TGTGCCAGCAGCAAGGGACAGGGTCAGGACGAGCAGTACTTC. Its protein product is CASSKGQGQDEQYF. The rearrangement links TRBV5-6 to TRBJ2-7; the match to TRBD1 covers 9 bases. V lost 4 bases, J lost 5 bases, and 7 bases stayed unmatched. CDR1 SGHDT and CDR2 YYEEEE come from the germline V gene. The CDR3 spans 14 residues.

The chain links TRBV11-2 to TRBJ2-5, with 9 bases identical to TRBD2. The ends lost 1 base at V and 5 bases at J; junction bases unmatched: 8. In germline, CDR1 is SGHAT, CDR2 FQNNGV. CDR3 length: 16 residues. As DNA, the CDR3 is TGTGCCAGCAGCTTAGGTGCGGGGGGGCGGAGTGAGACCCAGTACTTC. It is translated as CASSLGAGGRSETQYF.

Only a few counts were recorded for this clone. The chain couples TRBV6-5 to TRBJ2-7, with D maybe TRBD1 (6 bases). The CDR3 is 15 amino acids. Germline CDR1 is MNHEY and CDR2 is SVGAGI. The ends were cut back, 0 bases at V and 3 bases at J, with 12 bases in the middle. DNA for the CDR3: TGTGCCAGCAGTTACTCTAGGACAGAAGGCTACGAGCAGTACTTC. It codes for CASSYSRTEGYEQYF.

This clone was observed a single time. This rearrangement joins TRBV4-2 to TRBJ1-5, with a possible D match to TRBD1 (5 bases). The germline V gene encodes CDR1 LGHNA and CDR2 YNFKEQ. The V end lost 2 bases, the J end lost 3 bases, and 14 bases lay between the germline ends. This CDR3 comprises 16 residues. The CDR3, as DNA: TGTGCCAGCAGCCAACTTCAGGGCAGGGACAATCAGCCCCAGCATTTT. Residues: CASSQLQGRDNQPQHF.